The TCR beta chain described here comes from a study of early T cells in non-severe SARS-CoV-2 infection. On the study more broadly: Sequencing of bulk RNA from unsorted whole blood was done, without chain pairing.

Per the germline V gene, CDR1 is SNHLY and CDR2 is FYNNEI. Trimming shortened V by 3 bases and J by 7 bases, and 10 bases separated the two germline ends. The length of the CDR3 is 14 residues. Findings and limits, study-wide: Matching with VDJdb favored anti-spike CD8 responses (missing private and CD4 specificities).

This clonotype was seen ten or more times. The target antigen is unknown. MiXCR, applied by TCRdb to the 5' RACE reads, yields one record per CDR3 protein. In the table there are approximately 42,000 distinct CDR3 sequences, over 5% of which are singletons. The chain recombines TRBV2 with TRBJ1-6, with no clear D. This receptor was obtained from an adult who was a healthcare worker with PCR-confirmed SARS-CoV-2 infection or an uninfected control (not recorded which). What was sequenced was whole blood. The CDR3 nucleotides are TGTGCCAGCAGTGAGCTGGGTTCCAATTCACCCCTCCACTTT. It codes for CASSELGSNSPLHF.